One and the same sample provided the 7 T cell receptor beta chains below, sequenced in a study of T cell responses to AZD1222 COVID-19 vaccine. This table comes from immunoSEQ multiplex PCR, and its TCRdb copy is limited to in-frame clones, with some not included. The table lists 150,000 or so clones, approximately 78% of them singletons. The material was peripheral blood, obtained on day 0 of MenACWY control vaccination. Every receptor here comes from an adult in good health.

This chain joins TRBV10-1 and TRBJ2-1; tentative D call: TRBD1 (6 bases). V lost 3 bases and J 4 bases, leaving 10 bases between the germline ends. The CDR3 has 14 residues. The germline V gene encodes CDR1 WNHNN and CDR2 SYGVQD (reference sequence). The DNA for the CDR3 is TGCGCCAGCAGTGATGCAGGGGCTTACAATGAGCAGTTCTTC. It translates to CASSDAGAYNEQFF.

The genes are TRBV5-1 and TRBJ1-1, with D hard to call. This CDR3 has 13 residues. The germline CDR1 and CDR2 sequences are SGHRS and YFSETQ. V was shortened by 4 bases and J by 2 bases, with 9 bases between the two germline ends. This chain's CDR3 is CASSVGPNTEAFF. The CDR3 DNA is TGCGCCAGCAGCGTGGGCCCTAACACTGAAGCTTTCTTT.

This sequence joins TRBV6-5 and TRBJ1-6; possible D gene TRBD1, 5 bases. Per the germline V gene, CDR1 is MNHEY and CDR2 is SVGAGI. Trimming shortened V by 2 bases and J by 2 bases, and 10 bases separated the two germline ends. The CDR3 covers 16 residues. CDR3 in amino acids: CASSYSRVTYNSPLHF. DNA of the CDR3: TGTGCCAGCAGTTACAGCAGGGTCACCTATAATTCACCCCTCCACTTT.

This chain connects TRBV28 to TRBJ1-4; possible D gene TRBD1, 6 bases. CDR3 size: 18 residues. CDR1 and CDR2 from the germline V gene are MDHEN and SYDVKM. The V gene lost 5 bases and the J gene lost 1 base, with 20 bases spanning the gap. The CDR3: CASSGAGGRRVTNEKLFF. In DNA form, the CDR3 reads TGTGCCAGCAGTGGGGCGGGGGGGCGGCGAGTAACTAATGAAAAACTGTTTTTT.

The rearrangement links TRBV25-1 to TRBJ1-2, with D uncertain. Trimming cost V 8 bases and J 4 bases, with 2 bases left between them. CDR1 and CDR2 (germline): MGHDK, SYGVNS. This CDR3 has 9 residues. CDR3 sequence reads: CASLYGYTF. The CDR3, as DNA: TGTGCCAGCCTCTATGGCTACACCTTC.

The chain is built from TRBV6-5 and TRBJ1-2; D not resolved. Trimming pared 0 bases from V and 7 bases from J, leaving 9 bases between. This CDR3 contains 13 residues. The germline V gene has CDR1 MNHEY and CDR2 SVGAGI. The CDR3 here is CASSYSKRAGYTF. The CDR3 DNA reads TGTGCCAGCAGTTACTCGAAGCGGGCTGGCTACACCTTC.

The chain employs TRBV5-8 and TRBJ1-2; 10 bases match TRBD1. CDR1 is SGHTS and CDR2 is YDEGEE in the germline V gene. The CDR3 totals 15 residues. Trimming cost V 2 bases and J 4 bases; bases outside gene matches: 5. The CDR3 DNA is TGTGCCAGCAGCTTTCGACAGGGGGCCTTCTATGGCTACACCTTC. This codes for CASSFRQGAFYGYTF.